The source of this T cell receptor beta chain is a study of blood T cell repertoires in COVID-19. Turning to the study itself: PBMCs, B-cell-depleted T cells, or T cells were the source of the cDNA or gDNA that made up the material.

CDR3 length equals 13 residues. J gave up 7 bases and V 8 bases, and 7 bases lay outside the gene matches. From germline, CDR1 is LNHDA and CDR2 SQIVND (reference sequence). Seattle patients were enrolled during active infection and followed longitudinally. In the authors' workflow: Reference gene primer amplification gave estimated nucleated cell counts. Only in-frame clones appear in the TCRdb table, and some are missing; sequencing was by immunoSEQ multiplex PCR. The V and J calls and clone size are taken from that table; D and trimming were inferred from the DNA. The profile shows about 130,000 clones, roughly 77% of them singletons.

This sequence originates from a woman aged 70-85 years with COVID-19, enrolled during active disease. The sequenced material came from peripheral blood. V usage is TRBV19 and J usage is TRBJ1-4; 7 nucleotides line up with TRBD1. In nucleotides, the CDR3 is TGTGCCAGTTCCAGCAACAGGGGTGAAAAACTGTTTTTT. Residues: CASSSNRGEKLFF. The variable domain in full, completed from reference TRBV19 and TRBJ1-4, reads DGGITQSPKYLFRKEGQNVTLSCEQNLNHDAMYWYRQDPGQGLRLIYYSQIVNDFQKGDIAEGYSVSREKKESFPLTVTSAQKNPTAFYLCASSSNRGEKLFFGSGTQLSVL.